The 32 T cell receptor beta chains reported below all come from one sample, sequenced in a study of regulatory T cells in long-lasting Graves disease (dated by TCRdb to about 2021). Library preparation was by multiplex PCR. Sequencing was carried out with an Illumina HiSeq 4000. To build TCR beta libraries, CDR3 regions were amplified by Arm-PCR using iRepertoire HTBI primers. TCRdb reprocessing: public reads trimmed at Q25 with fastp, clones called with MiXCR, in-frame beta chains kept. Rows with a matching CDR3 protein are joined into one entry that keeps the most common DNA and genes. The sample yields 410,000 or so distinct CDR3 sequences; around 14% were counted once. Around 15% of the sample lies in the top ten. The label giving this sample's time point can be read as: newly diagnosed GD, antithyroid drugs for less than 3 months. For both TCR sequencing and RNA sequencing, RNA was extracted from PBMCs using TRIzol.

The sample also formed part of further work on T cells in Graves' hyperthyroidism and ophthalmopathy.

The sample was peripheral blood mononuclear cells (PBMCs), taken at new diagnosis, from a patient treated with antithyroid drugs. The receptors shown here come from a woman in her 30s with Graves disease. Donor details come from another sample of the same person, matched by shared clones.

This clonotype has a count of ten or more. The CDR3 region is CASSSGRRVGDTQYF. The CDR3 DNA reads TGCGCCAGCAGTAGCGGGAGGCGAGTCGGAGATACGCAGTATTTT. V gene TRBV5-1 combines with J gene TRBJ2-3; TRBD2 matches at 10 bases. The CDR3 has 15 residues. Germline lookup yields CDR1 SGHRS and CDR2 YFSETQ. With V trimmed by 5 bases and J by 5 bases, 8 bases remained unmatched.

This clonotype was observed a handful of times. A much larger clone is a single base away; this may be a read error. The chain links TRBV30 to TRBJ2-3, with 7 bases matching TRBD2. The CDR3 has 13 residues. V was pared by 7 bases and J by 4 bases, with 8 bases of the junction left unmatched. The germline CDR1 and CDR2 sequences are GTSNPN and SVGIG (reference sequence). The CDR3, as DNA: TGTGCCTCCGCGGGAGCTGCCGCAGATACGCAGTATTTT. Translating gives CASAGAAADTQYF.

The chain uses TRBV3-1 and TRBJ2-7, with TRBD2 as a possible D gene (5 bases). The CDR3 spans 16 residues. Germline values: CDR1 LGHDT, CDR2 YNNKEL (reference sequence). Trimming pared 2 bases from V and 10 bases from J, leaving 24 bases between. This CDR3 is CASSQHPPRTPGKQYF. The CDR3 nucleotides are TGTGCCAGCAGCCAACACCCTCCCCGGACCCCGGGGAAACAGTACTTC.

For this clonotype: At one boundary the junction diverges from the germline segment, which might be a read error. This chain links TRBV5-1 with TRBJ2-3; 7 positions match TRBD1. The CDR3 has 16 amino acids. Germline-derived CDR1 and CDR2 are SGHRS and YFSETQ. The CDR3 protein is CASSLRQGRPTDTQYF. CDR3 DNA: TGCGCCAGCAGCCTAAGACAGGGACGCCCCACAGATACGCAGTACTTT.

This clonotype was found a few times. The chain uses TRBV30 and TRBJ2-2, with a possible D match to TRBD2 (5 bases). From germline, CDR1 is GTSNPN and CDR2 SVGIG (reference sequence). V shed 2 bases and J shed 6 bases, with 10 bases lying between them. This CDR3 region has 13 residues. The CDR3 sequence is CAWSRGAAGELFF. Written as DNA, the CDR3 is TGTGCCTGGAGTCGGGGAGCTGCCGGGGAGCTGTTTTTT.

This chain uses TRBV7-9 with TRBJ2-2; D unclear. Looked up from germline, CDR1 is SEHNR and CDR2 is FQNEAQ (reference sequence). V was shortened by 6 bases and J by 6 bases, with 5 bases between the two germline ends. The CDR3 has 11 residues. The CDR3, as DNA: TGTGCCAGCAGTACGTCCGGGGAGCTGTTTTTT. Translated, it gives CASSTSGELFF.

This clonotype was detected many times. The V gene is TRBV3-1, the J gene TRBJ1-1; 8 nucleotides agree with TRBD1. The ends lost 4 bases at V and 0 bases at J; junction bases unmatched: 7. Germline loops: CDR1 LGHDT, CDR2 YNNKEL (reference sequence). The CDR3 covers 16 residues. This chain's CDR3 is CASSLRAGGLNTEAFF. The CDR3 DNA reads TGTGCCAGCAGCCTCCGGGCAGGGGGCTTGAACACTGAAGCTTTCTTT.

This chain joins TRBV3-1 and TRBJ2-6, with 9 bases lining up with TRBD1. The germline V gene has CDR1 LGHDT and CDR2 YNNKEL (reference sequence). There are 18 residues in the CDR3. The J segment lost 1 base and the V segment lost 1 base, leaving 5 bases of the junction unmatched. CDR3 in amino acids: CASSQVDRGWSGANVLTF. CDR3 nucleotide sequence: TGTGCCAGCAGCCAAGTTGACAGGGGGTGGTCTGGGGCCAACGTCCTGACTTTC.

This clonotype showed up many times. The genes are TRBV28 and TRBJ2-1; the match to TRBD1 covers 12 bases. The trim removed 5 bases at V and 9 bases at J, leaving 11 bases unmatched. This CDR3 spans 16 amino acids. The germline gives CDR1 MDHEN, CDR2 SYDVKM. In nucleotides, the CDR3 is TGTGCCAGCAGTCCGTACCGGGACAGGGGGCTTCTTGAGCAGTTCTTC. Translating it yields CASSPYRDRGLLEQFF.

Comments on this clonotype: In this CDR3 the conserved last residue, phenylalanine or tryptophan, is missing, so a read error is likely. The V call is TRBV6-9, the J call TRBJ2-7; 13 nucleotides line up with TRBD2. This CDR3 is built from 16 residues. CDR1 MNHGY and CDR2 SVAAGI come from the germline V gene. V was clipped by 4 bases and J by 6 bases; unmatched bases: 9. The CDR3 DNA sequence: TGTGCCAGCAGTTTTCTACGGACTAGCGGGAGACGCGAGCAGTACCTC. Translating gives CASSFLRTSGRREQYL.

This clonotype was recorded many times. This chain uses TRBV18 with TRBJ1-1, with D unclear. The V and J ends lost 1 base and 6 bases respectively, with 9 bases between them. Germline values: CDR1 KGHSH, CDR2 LQKENI. CDR3 length: 13 residues. CDR3: CASSPRREAEAFF. The CDR3 nucleotides are TGTGCCAGCTCACCACGACGGGAAGCTGAAGCTTTCTTT.

This chain uses TRBV7-6 with TRBJ2-4; 12 bases line up with TRBD2. The CDR3 consists of 18 residues. CDR1 is SGHVS, CDR2 FNYEAQ, per germline. Trimming took 4 bases from V and 1 from J; bases not matched to a gene: 8. The CDR3 reads CASSSGTSGPGAKNIQYF. The DNA for the CDR3 is TGTGCCAGCAGCTCCGGGACTAGCGGGCCTGGGGCCAAAAACATTCAGTACTTC.

This clonotype was counted a few times. The rearrangement joins TRBV10-3 to TRBJ1-1; weak D call: TRBD1 (6 bases). The CDR3 is 15 amino acids. Trimming took off 2 bases at V and 1 base at J, with 11 bases between the two ends. The germline V gene encodes CDR1 ENHRY and CDR2 SYGVKD. The CDR3 is CAISENEGQNTEAFF. The CDR3 nucleotides are TGTGCCATCAGTGAGAACGAGGGACAGAACACTGAAGCTTTCTTT.

V usage is TRBV11-2 and J usage is TRBJ2-3; a possible D gene is TRBD2 (5 bases). CDR1 SGHAT and CDR2 FQNNGV come from the germline V gene. V was shortened by 5 bases and J by 4 bases, with 19 bases between the two germline ends. The CDR3 totals 16 residues. In DNA form, the CDR3 reads TGTGCCAGCAGCGGTCCCGTGGGGAGTGGTGCAGATACGCAGTATTTT. Protein sequence: CASSGPVGSGADTQYF.

At least ten counts were recorded for this clonotype. The CDR3 DNA sequence: TGTGCCACCCCTAGGGAGTCTGGGGCCAACGTCCTGACTTTC. Its protein product is CATPRESGANVLTF. The rearrangement links TRBV12-3 or TRBV12-4 to TRBJ2-6; D may be TRBD2 (5 bases). Trimming stripped 10 bases from V and 1 base from J, with 11 bases between. The CDR3 is 14 residues long.

This clonotype was detected ten times or more. The rearrangement uses TRBV29-1 and TRBJ1-1; D call uncertain. CDR1 is SQVTM and CDR2 is ANQGSEA in the germline V gene. The germline V and J ends were trimmed by 4 bases and 0 bases, with 15 bases remaining between them. This CDR3 spans 15 amino acids. The CDR3 sequence: CSVGGRVALNTEAFF. As DNA, the CDR3 is TGCAGCGTTGGTGGAAGGGTGGCCCTGAACACTGAAGCTTTCTTT. Filled out from reference TRBV29-1 and TRBJ1-1, the complete variable domain reads SAVISQKPSRDICQRGTSLTIQCQVDSQVTMMFWYRQQPGQSLTLIATANQGSEATYESGFVIDKFPISRPNLTFSTLTVSNMSPEDSSIYLCSVGGRVALNTEAFFGQGTRLTVV.

The sample holds many counts of this clonotype. The rearrangement links TRBV5-1 to TRBJ2-3, with D possibly being TRBD1 or TRBD2 (5 bases each). This CDR3 comprises 15 residues. V shed 3 bases and J shed 5 bases, with 16 bases lying between them. The V gene's germline CDR1 is SGHRS and CDR2 YFSETQ. The CDR3 loop is CASSWGRPSGDTQYF. CDR3 DNA: TGCGCCAGCAGCTGGGGACGGCCCTCCGGAGATACGCAGTATTTT.

This clonotype occurred many times. The J gene is TRBJ2-2, the V gene TRBV5-1; D unresolved. The CDR3 is 11 amino acids. CDR1 is SGHRS and CDR2 is YFSETQ in the germline V gene. The V and J ends lost 0 bases and 10 bases respectively, with 4 bases between them. CDR3 in amino acids: CASSLEVELFF. Written as DNA, the CDR3 is TGCGCCAGCAGCTTGGAGGTGGAGCTGTTTTTT.

The rearrangement joins TRBV5-1 to TRBJ2-7; weak D call: TRBD2 (6 bases). V was pared by 2 bases and J by 2 bases, with 26 bases between. Germline lookup yields CDR1 SGHRS and CDR2 YFSETQ. There are 19 residues in the CDR3. The CDR3 region has the DNA TGCGCCAGCAGCTTTCGTTCCCGGGACTTGACCGGGGAAGCCTACGAGCAGTACTTC. Protein product: CASSFRSRDLTGEAYEQYF.

To note about this clonotype: This may be a read error: a much more frequent sequence differs by one nucleotide. V is TRBV29-1 and J is TRBJ2-1; D possibly corresponds to TRBD2 (6 bases). The germline V and J ends were trimmed by 6 bases and 10 bases, with 16 bases remaining between them. The length of the CDR3 is 12 residues. Germline V CDR1 and CDR2: SQVTM, ANQGSEA. The chain's CDR3 is CSVTWRGHEQFF. As DNA, the CDR3 is TGCAGCGTGACCTGGCGGGGCCACGAGCAGTTCTTC.

The V call is TRBV27, the J call TRBJ2-1; 10 bases line up with TRBD2. CDR1 MNHEY and CDR2 SMNVEV come from the germline V gene (reference sequence). The CDR3 is 18 amino acids. The J segment lost 1 base and the V segment lost 6 bases, leaving 12 bases of the junction unmatched. The CDR3 DNA reads as TGTGCCAGCAGCCCAAGAGTAGAGCGGGAGGGATCCTACAATGAGCAGTTCTTC. It yields the protein CASSPRVEREGSYNEQFF.

This clonotype was counted many times. At one end the junction does not follow the germline gene, possibly because of a read error. The chain links TRBV11-2 to TRBJ2-3; the D is unclear. The CDR3 consists of 14 residues. Germline CDR1 and CDR2: SGHAT and FQNNGV. The CDR3 region is CASCLRAFTDTQYF. Here the CDR3 DNA reads TGTGCCAGCTGCTTGCGAGCATTCACAGATACGCAGTATTTT.

This clonotype came up a few times. The rearrangement uses TRBV5-4 and TRBJ1-4, with 9 bases that match TRBD1. The germline gives CDR1 SGHNT, CDR2 YYREEE (reference sequence). The CDR3 runs 14 residues. J lost 8 bases, V lost 4 bases, and 6 bases had no gene match. Here the CDR3 DNA reads TGTGCCAGCAGCCGACAGGGGGACGGAGAAAAACTGTTTTTT. Translating gives CASSRQGDGEKLFF.

Concerning this clonotype: This may be a read error, as it is one base from a much larger clone. J is TRBJ2-1 and V is TRBV2; 7 positions agree with TRBD2. The length of the CDR3 is 14 residues. Germline lookup yields CDR1 SNHLY and CDR2 FYNNEI. The CDR3 region has the DNA TGTGCCAGCAAGGGCGGGAGCTCCTACAATGGGCAGTTCTTC. It yields the protein CASKGGSSYNGQFF.

This clonotype was seen only a few times. The V and J genes are TRBV9 and TRBJ1-1; D gene uncertain. Deletions cut 7 bases from V and 0 bases from J, with 10 bases between. Germline CDR1 and CDR2: SGDLS and YYNGEE. The CDR3 sequence is 13 residues long. Here the CDR3 reads CASGVDLNTEAFF. Here the CDR3 DNA reads TGTGCCAGCGGGGTCGATTTGAACACTGAAGCTTTCTTT.

This clonotype was counted only a few times. This rearrangement joins TRBV7-2 to TRBJ2-1, with a possible D match to TRBD2 (5 bases). The CDR3 covers 15 residues. The V end was cut by 3 bases, the J end by 9 bases, with 18 bases between. Looked up from germline, CDR1 is SGHTA and CDR2 is FQGNSA. As DNA, the CDR3 is TGTGCCAGCAGCTTTTCACGACCAACTAGTGGTGAGCAGTTCTTC. This sequence encodes CASSFSRPTSGEQFF.

A remark on this clonotype: A much larger clone differs from this one at a single base, so this may be a read error. No conserved phenylalanine or tryptophan ends this CDR3, so it is likely a read error. The rearrangement links TRBV28 to TRBJ1-4, with 9 bases aligning to TRBD1. V gave up 4 bases and J gave up 8 bases; unmatched junction bases: 8. This CDR3 is built from 15 residues. Germline V gene sequence: CDR1 MDHEN, CDR2 SYDVKM. CDR3 nucleotides: TGTGCCAGCAGTTCCCCGGGACAGGGAGAGGAAAAACTGTTTCTT. Translating it yields CASSSPGQGEEKLFL.

The chain has TRBV3-1 and TRBJ2-1; D might be TRBD1 (7 bases). The germline V gene encodes CDR1 LGHDT and CDR2 YNNKEL (reference sequence). This CDR3 is built from 15 residues. Trimming removed 5 bases at V and 3 bases at J, with 14 bases between. CDR3 region: CASSAGGTIYNEQFF. In DNA, the CDR3 is TGTGCCAGCAGCGCAGGGGGGACAATCTACAATGAGCAGTTCTTC.

The rearrangement joins TRBV20-1 to TRBJ1-1; no definite D call. This CDR3 is 12 amino acids long. The V gene lost 6 bases and the J gene lost 6 bases, with 14 bases spanning the gap. Germline CDR1 is DFQATT and CDR2 is SNEGSKA (reference sequence). CDR3 residues: CSADRQGAEAFF. The CDR3 DNA follows: TGCAGTGCCGACCGACAAGGCGCTGAAGCTTTCTTT.

V is TRBV10-3 and J is TRBJ2-2; 11 nucleotides agree with TRBD1. This CDR3 region has 18 residues. Unmatched junction bases numbered 16, after V lost 10 bases and J lost 3 bases. In germline, CDR1 is ENHRY, CDR2 SYGVKD. CDR3 in DNA: TGTGCCACCCGTGGACAGGGGGCCGACGGTGGCCACACCGGGGAGCTGTTTTTT. Its protein product is CATRGQGADGGHTGELFF.

Of note for this clonotype: A read error is the likely source, as a far larger clone sits one nucleotide away. This rearrangement joins TRBV5-1 to TRBJ2-3; TRBD2 agrees at 8 bases. The CDR3 runs 15 residues. CDR1 and CDR2 from the germline V gene are SGHRS and YFSETQ. In DNA, the CDR3 is TGTGCCAGCAGCTTGGCGAAGACTCTAGCGGGTACGCAGTATTTT. This encodes CASSLAKTLAGTQYF.

This clonotype has at least ten counts. This chain links TRBV6-1 with TRBJ2-7; 11 bases match TRBD2. CDR3 length: 17 amino acids. CDR1 and CDR2 (germline): MNHNS, SASEGT. V was pared by 5 bases and J by 4 bases, with 13 bases of the junction left unmatched. This CDR3 is CASSQRGSSGRVYEQYF. CDR3 nucleotides: TGTGCCAGCAGTCAAAGGGGAAGTAGCGGGAGGGTATACGAGCAGTACTTC.